This TCR beta chain was sequenced during a study of blood T cell repertoires in COVID-19. In the original processing: Estimation of nucleated cell counts relied on the amplification of reference gene primers. The assay was immunoSEQ multiplex PCR, and TCRdb's table has in-frame clones only and misses some. D and trimming were read from the DNA, whereas the V and J calls and clone size are those reported in that table. The sample carries about 87,000 clones, approximately 86% recorded once. Trimming shortened V by 3 bases and J by 9 bases, and 14 bases separated the two germline ends. Germline V gene data show CDR1 as MNHNS and CDR2 as SASEGT. The CDR3 is made up of 14 amino acids.

The chain employs TRBV6-1 and TRBJ2-2, with D maybe TRBD1 (5 bases). What was sequenced was peripheral blood. The receptor comes from a woman older than 75 with COVID-19, enrolled during active disease. The CDR3 loop is CASSEGRQGRELFF. The CDR3 DNA follows: TGTGCCAGCAGTGAGGGTCGGCAGGGTCGGGAGCTGTTTTTT.